This T cell receptor beta chain was identified during a study of CD4 T cells in relation to SARS-CoV-2 and coronaviruses. Looking at the study overall: ViraFEST: roughly 10-day antigen culture of PBMCs, then TCR beta CDR3 sequencing. Negative control cultures got HIV-1 Nef peptides or no peptide. Overall study findings and caveats: In roughly 65% of donors, memory CD4+ clonotypes crossrecognized SARS-CoV-2 and at least one common cold coronavirus spike.

Concerning this clone itself: The antigen remains unidentified.

Produced via immunoSEQ multiplex PCR; TCRdb's table is partial and in-frame only. The data contain just over 15,000 clones, roughly three quarters of them seen just once; the ten biggest clones take up around 19%. Unexposed donor CD4+ T cells date from about 2010-2019, before the COVID-19 pandemic. Isolation of CD4+ T cells took place after roughly nine days in culture. Cells permitting, SARS-CoV-2 S/N and four cold-coronavirus spikes were tested on unexposed-donor CD4+ T cells. CDR3 length: 16 amino acids. V lost 2 bases and J 7 bases, leaving 17 bases between the germline ends. The V call is TRBV23-1, the J call TRBJ1-4; tentatively, D is TRBD1 (5 bases). TRBV23-1 is reported as an ORF; its role is uncertain. The sequencing sample was made of CD4+ T cells from PBMCs, cultured in vitro. The TCR sequence derives from a human donor in good health. CDR3 amino acids: CASSQRVGREGEKLFF. The CDR3 nucleotides read TGCGCCAGCAGTCAAAGAGTTGGCAGGGAGGGTGAAAAACTGTTTTTT.